Shown below are 22 T cell receptor beta chains from a single sample sequenced in a study of beta chain features in type 1 diabetes. Investigators reverse transcribed all isolated RNA, so they sequenced expressed TCRB transcripts. Profiled with immunoSEQ multiplex PCR; TCRdb holds only in-frame clones, not every one. The table records just over 450,000 clones, approximately 28% of them present only once. Sequencing input: naive CD4+ T cells from blood. These receptors were collected from a man between 18 and 35 years old in good health.

The chain has TRBV28 and TRBJ2-3, with TRBD2 identical over 7 bases. The length of the CDR3 is 16 residues. After removal of 5 bases from V and 4 bases from J, the junction contained 12 bases not matched to a gene. Germline-derived CDR1 and CDR2 are MDHEN and SYDVKM. CDR3 residues: CASSPRDYSGADTQYF. CDR3 DNA sequence: TGTGCCAGCAGTCCCCGGGACTACAGCGGCGCAGATACGCAGTATTTT.

The rearrangement uses TRBV7-2 and TRBJ2-2; weak D call: TRBD2 (5 bases). The germline CDR1 and CDR2 sequences are SGHTA and FQGNSA. Between the trimmed V and J ends, which lost 2 bases and 1 base, there was a span of 11 bases. The CDR3 loop spans 16 amino acids. CDR3: CASSLPLAMNTGELFF. CDR3 DNA sequence: TGTGCCAGCAGCTTACCTTTAGCGATGAACACCGGGGAGCTGTTTTTT.

This clone was detected a few times. The sample has other DNA sequences that encode this CDR3 too. V is TRBV29-1 and J is TRBJ2-5, with 14 bases aligning to TRBD2. The germline CDR1 and CDR2 sequences are SQVTM and ANQGSEA. The CDR3 spans 13 residues. J lost 5 bases, V lost 4 bases, and 0 bases had no gene match. The CDR3 region has the DNA TGCAGCGTTGGACTAGCGGGGGGGGAGACCCAGTACTTC. Amino acid sequence: CSVGLAGGETQYF.

A few counts support this clone. V and J are TRBV5-4 and TRBJ2-5, with D possibly TRBD1 on 6 matching bases. Germline lookup yields CDR1 SGHNT and CDR2 YYREEE (reference sequence). V shed 4 bases and J shed 2 bases, with 12 bases lying between them. The CDR3 contains 14 residues. The CDR3 bases are TGTGCCAGCAGCAACAGGGTGGATCAAGAGACCCAGTACTTC. Protein sequence: CASSNRVDQETQYF. Complete variable domain (other parts from reference TRBV5-4 and TRBJ2-5): ETGVTQSPTHLIKTRGQQVTLRCSSQSGHNTVSWYQQALGQGPQFIFQYYREEENGRGNFPPRFSGLQFPNYSSELNVNALELDDSALYLCASSNRVDQETQYFGPGTRLLVL.

This chain links TRBV27 with TRBJ2-1; 8 bases match TRBD2. After removal of 3 bases from V and 8 bases from J, the junction contained 9 bases not matched to a gene. The CDR3 runs 15 residues. Germline V gives CDR1 MNHEY, CDR2 SMNVEV (reference sequence). CDR3 nucleotide sequence: TGTGCCAGCAGTTTTCCCCCGGGGGGGCGCGATGAGCAGTTCTTC. Translation: CASSFPPGGRDEQFF.

The chain joins TRBV30 to TRBJ2-1, with TRBD2 matching 14 bases. V lost 2 bases to trimming and J lost 6 bases; unmatched junction nucleotides: 6. CDR3 length: 16 amino acids. Per germline, CDR1 GTSNPN and CDR2 SVGIG (reference sequence). CDR3 bases: TGTGCCTGGAGTCCTGGTGGGACTAGCGGGAGCAATGAGCAGTTCTTC. The encoded protein is CAWSPGGTSGSNEQFF.

This clone showed up just a few times. The chain has TRBV29-1 and TRBJ1-3; D gene uncertain. Germline CDR1 is SQVTM and CDR2 is ANQGSEA. The CDR3 covers 13 residues. V was cut by 7 bases and J by 0 bases, with 10 bases left in between. DNA of the CDR3: TGCAGCGCTGCAATTAGCTCTGGAAACACCATATATTTT. It encodes CSAAISSGNTIYF.

The rearrangement joins TRBV7-8 to TRBJ2-1; 7 nucleotides match TRBD2. V dropped 7 bases and J dropped 1; count of bases not matched to a gene: 16. Germline CDR1 SGHVS, CDR2 FQNEAQ. The CDR3 has 18 amino acids. CDR3 residues: CASTKFPRTSVSYNEQFF. The CDR3 DNA sequence: TGTGCCAGCACCAAATTTCCACGGACTAGTGTGTCCTACAATGAGCAGTTCTTC.

This clone turned up a few times. The V call is TRBV7-9, the J call TRBJ2-7; D gene uncertain. CDR1 and CDR2 from the germline V gene are SEHNR and FQNEAQ (reference sequence). The CDR3 spans 12 residues. V dropped 1 base and J dropped 5 bases, with 6 bases sitting between them. This CDR3 is CASSLDWDEQYF. CDR3 nucleotide sequence: TGTGCCAGCAGCTTAGATTGGGACGAGCAGTACTTC.

As for this clone: One end of the junction fails to match germline, which may point to a read error. For the CDR3, the DNA is TGTGCCAGCAGTGAAACGACAGGGATGATATTT. This translates into CASSETTGMIF. V is TRBV25-1 and J is TRBJ1-1, with TRBD1 matching over 7 bases. Germline V CDR1 and CDR2: MGHDK, SYGVNS. This CDR3 contains 11 residues.

This clone occurred a few times. V usage is TRBV5-1 and J usage is TRBJ2-1, with D perhaps being TRBD1 or TRBD2 (6 bases each). Looked up from germline, CDR1 is SGHRS and CDR2 is YFSETQ. Trimming pared 4 bases from V and 4 bases from J, leaving 15 bases between. The CDR3 has 15 residues. The CDR3: CASSLLGGRYNEQFF. CDR3 DNA sequence: TGCGCCAGCAGCCTACTTGGGGGGCGATACAATGAGCAGTTCTTC.

In this sample, this clone turned up a few times. This chain joins TRBV30 and TRBJ2-7; TRBD1 matches at 9 bases. The V and J ends lost 5 bases and 6 bases, in that order; junction bases with no gene match: 5. Germline values: CDR1 GTSNPN, CDR2 SVGIG (reference sequence). The CDR3 length is 12 residues. Here the CDR3 reads CAWGTGSGEQYF. The CDR3 DNA is TGTGCCTGGGGGACAGGGTCGGGCGAGCAGTACTTC.

This clone was detected only a few times. This rearrangement joins TRBV6-6 to TRBJ2-7; tentative D call: TRBD1 (5 bases). Germline V gene data show CDR1 as MNHNY and CDR2 as SVGAGI (reference sequence). V was cut by 6 bases and J by 2 bases, with 20 bases left in between. CDR3 length: 16 residues. The CDR3 spells CASRSPTNLGPYEQYF. The DNA for the CDR3 is TGTGCCAGCAGGTCCCCGACGAATTTGGGGCCCTACGAGCAGTACTTC.

This rearrangement joins TRBV9 to TRBJ2-6; 8 bases are a match to TRBD1. Germline assignment: CDR1 SGDLS and CDR2 YYNGEE. This CDR3 comprises 16 residues. With 7 bases clipped from V and 0 bases from J, the junction kept 6 bases outside the gene matches. In nucleotides, the CDR3 is TGTGCCAGCCACACAGGGGGAACCTCTGGGGCCAACGTCCTGACTTTC. This codes for CASHTGGTSGANVLTF.

The chain uses TRBV9 and TRBJ2-5; 8 nucleotides line up with TRBD2. The CDR3 is 17 residues long. CDR1 and CDR2 from the germline V gene are SGDLS and YYNGEE. The ends lost 3 bases at V and 2 bases at J; junction bases unmatched: 12. CDR3 region: CASSAQTSVGRQETQYF. Written as DNA, the CDR3 is TGTGCCAGCAGCGCTCAGACTAGCGTCGGGCGTCAAGAGACCCAGTACTTC.

The chain combines TRBV5-6 with TRBJ2-1, with TRBD2 as a possible D gene (5 bases). CDR1 and CDR2 from the germline V gene are SGHDT and YYEEEE. This CDR3 is built from 14 residues. Trimming left V 0 bases short and J 4 bases short, with 8 bases between. The CDR3 coding sequence is TGTGCCAGCAGCTTGGGACTAATTTACAATGAGCAGTTCTTC. Its protein is CASSLGLIYNEQFF.

The V and J genes are TRBV5-4 and TRBJ2-3; TRBD2 agrees at 8 bases. The CDR3 has 15 amino acids. Trimming removed 4 bases from V and 7 bases from J; junction bases left unmatched: 11. Germline V CDR1 and CDR2: SGHNT, YYREEE (reference sequence). The CDR3 is CASSPEVAGLHTQYF. CDR3 coding DNA: TGTGCCAGCAGCCCAGAGGTAGCGGGACTACATACGCAGTATTTT.

The V and J genes are TRBV25-1 and TRBJ1-2, with a weak D call TRBD1 (5 bases). Looked up from germline, CDR1 is MGHDK and CDR2 is SYGVNS. This CDR3 has 13 residues. Deletions cut 5 bases from V and 1 base from J, with 8 bases between. DNA for the CDR3: TGTGCCAGCAGTCCCAGGGTTAACTATGGCTACACCTTC. Amino acids: CASSPRVNYGYTF.

The sample holds a few counts of this clone. The rearrangement joins TRBV15 to TRBJ2-3, with D possibly TRBD2 on 6 matching bases. Per the germline V gene, CDR1 is LNHNV and CDR2 is YYDKDF (reference sequence). The V and J ends lost 2 bases and 2 bases respectively, with 14 bases between them. This CDR3 comprises 16 residues. The CDR3 spells CATSRPPRGVTDTQYF. CDR3 DNA: TGTGCCACCAGCAGACCTCCTCGCGGGGTCACAGATACGCAGTATTTT.

This chain uses TRBV4-3 with TRBJ2-1; 11 bases agree with TRBD2. This CDR3 is 21 amino acids long. The junction had 16 bases not matched to a gene; V was cut back by 0 bases and J by 3 bases. Germline loops: CDR1 LGHNA, CDR2 YSLEER. Written as DNA, the CDR3 is TGCGCCAGCAGCCAAGAGTCATCCGTTAGCGGGAGGGCCGGAAGCTACAATGAGCAGTTCTTC. Protein: CASSQESSVSGRAGSYNEQFF.

This clone was picked up a small number of times. This chain uses TRBV29-1 with TRBJ2-2; 9 bases map to TRBD1. This CDR3 is built from 14 residues. The germline CDR1 and CDR2 sequences are SQVTM and ANQGSEA. V lost 6 bases, J lost 6 bases, and 8 bases stayed unmatched. The CDR3: CSVSTGGRAGELFF. The CDR3 DNA reads as TGCAGCGTGAGCACAGGGGGCAGGGCCGGGGAGCTGTTTTTT.

A few counts support this clone. This chain links TRBV9 with TRBJ1-1; D unresolved. The CDR3 runs 15 residues. Germline lookup yields CDR1 SGDLS and CDR2 YYNGEE. V dropped 3 bases and J dropped 1 base, with 13 bases sitting between them. The CDR3 protein is CASSGGELWNTEAFF. The CDR3 bases are TGTGCCAGCAGCGGGGGAGAGTTATGGAACACTGAAGCTTTCTTT.